Following are 12 T cell receptor beta chains from one sample sequenced in a study of blood T cell repertoires in COVID-19 (dated by TCRdb to the early 2020s). Library preparation was by the immunoSEQ multiplex PCR assay. TCRdb limited this immuneACCESS table to in-frame rearrangements with V and J called. A share of clones is missing; checked studies link under half to unresolved V genes, and the rest is unexplained. The sample data list 150,000 to 180,000 clones, and about 85% of these were observed just once. The ten largest clones take up more than 2% of the sample. The sample taken for sequencing was peripheral blood. The source of these receptors is a woman in her sixties or seventies with acute or convalescent COVID-19.

The chain employs TRBV4-1 and TRBJ1-5; D might be TRBD1 (6 bases). The germline gives CDR1 MGHRA, CDR2 YSYEKL. V lost 0 bases, J lost 2 bases, and 11 bases lay in between. The CDR3 is 16 residues long. Here the CDR3 DNA reads TGCGCCAGCAGCCAAGAAGGGGGTTTGGGCAATCAGCCCCAGCATTTT. Protein: CASSQEGGLGNQPQHF.

Notes on this clone: This specimen includes other DNA sequences encoding the same CDR3. The rearrangement links TRBV7-2 to TRBJ1-2, with TRBD1 matching over 9 bases. V dropped 4 bases and J dropped 4; count of bases not matched to a gene: 1. The CDR3 loop spans 13 amino acids. Per the germline V gene, CDR1 is SGHTA and CDR2 is FQGNSA. The CDR3 DNA reads TGTGCCAGCAGCTCGGGACAGGGCTATGGCTACACCTTC. It is translated as CASSSGQGYGYTF.

The chain recombines TRBV24-1 with TRBJ1-2; D unresolved. The CDR3 loop spans 13 amino acids. CDR1 and CDR2 (germline): KGHDR, SFDVKD. V shed 5 bases and J shed 5 bases, with 11 bases lying between them. The chain's CDR3 is CATSATEWYGYTF. Written as DNA, the CDR3 is TGTGCCACCAGTGCTACAGAATGGTATGGCTACACCTTC.

In regard to this clone: In the same sample, other DNA sequences code for this CDR3. The chain uses TRBV10-3 and TRBJ2-7, with 9 bases lining up with TRBD2. The CDR3 has 14 residues. Trimming removed 5 bases from V and 3 bases from J; junction bases left unmatched: 5. Germline CDR1 is ENHRY and CDR2 is SYGVKD. CDR3 region: CAISPGRGGYEQYV. As DNA, the CDR3 is TGTGCCATCAGTCCGGGGCGGGGGGGCTACGAGCAGTACGTC.

The gene calls are TRBV6-4 and TRBJ2-1; the D gene is possibly TRBD2 (5 bases). This CDR3 has 12 residues. With 3 bases removed from V and 9 bases from J, the gap between germline ends came to 9 bases. The germline gives CDR1 MRHNA, CDR2 SNTAGT. The CDR3 DNA reads TGTGCCAGCAGTGATTTAGGGAGTGAGCAGTTCTTC. Its translation: CASSDLGSEQFF.

This clone has just a few counts. The chain recombines TRBV2 with TRBJ1-4; 7 nucleotides line up with TRBD1. Losses at the gene ends were 2 bases for V and 2 bases for J; bases not matched to a gene: 2. Germline lookup yields CDR1 SNHLY and CDR2 FYNNEI. This CDR3 has 15 amino acids. The CDR3 loop is CASSENRGTNEKLFF. In DNA form, the CDR3 reads TGTGCCAGCAGTGAAAACAGGGGCACTAATGAAAAACTGTTTTTT.

The chain uses TRBV24-1 and TRBJ2-1; 11 bases are shared with TRBD1. This CDR3 contains 14 residues. Trimming took 9 bases from V and 10 from J; bases not matched to a gene: 10. CDR1 KGHDR and CDR2 SFDVKD come from the germline V gene. In DNA form, the CDR3 reads TGTGCCACCCTAGGAACGGGACAGGGGGGCGAGCAGTTCTTC. It translates to CATLGTGQGGEQFF.

The chain has TRBV28 and TRBJ1-4; 7 positions agree with TRBD1. V lost 8 bases, J lost 7 bases, and 10 bases stayed unmatched. Looked up from germline, CDR1 is MDHEN and CDR2 is SYDVKM. The CDR3 loop spans 14 amino acids. CDR3 in amino acids: CASLNQGGGEKLFF. DNA for the CDR3: TGTGCCAGCCTTAACCAGGGGGGTGGTGAAAAACTGTTTTTT.

The chain carries TRBV3-1 (or the pseudogene TRBV3-2) and TRBJ1-2, with D tentatively TRBD1 (5 bases). This CDR3 region has 16 residues. Germline V gives CDR1 LGHDT, CDR2 YNNKEL (reference sequence). The V and J ends lost 5 bases and 5 bases respectively, with 21 bases between them. The DNA of the CDR3 is TGTGCCAGCAGCGATAACTGGGACGCGGAGGGTTATGGCTACACCTTC. It is translated as CASSDNWDAEGYGYTF.

The V gene is TRBV18, the J gene TRBJ2-3; no clear D. The CDR3 has 13 amino acids. The germline V gene encodes CDR1 KGHSH and CDR2 LQKENI. Trimming removed 3 bases at V and 2 bases at J, with 6 bases between. The CDR3 coding sequence is TGTGCCAGCTCACCTAGCCTCACAGATACGCAGTATTTT. This sequence encodes CASSPSLTDTQYF.

Only a few counts were recorded for this clone. V is TRBV27 and J is TRBJ1-2; the match to TRBD1 covers 9 bases. CDR3 length equals 13 residues. The V gene end was trimmed by 5 bases and the J gene end by 8 bases; junction bases not matched to a gene: 6. Germline CDR1 MNHEY, CDR2 SMNVEV (reference sequence). In DNA, the CDR3 is TGTGCCAGCAGTGCACAGGGGGCGCGAGGCTACACCTTC. Its protein is CASSAQGARGYTF.

V is TRBV4-2 and J is TRBJ1-2; D call uncertain. Between the trimmed V and J ends, which lost 0 bases and 0 bases, there was a span of 5 bases. The CDR3 extends over 14 amino acids. In germline, CDR1 is LGHNA, CDR2 YNFKEQ. CDR3 protein: CASSQDRSNYGYTF. The CDR3 nucleotides read TGTGCCAGCAGCCAAGATCGGTCTAACTATGGCTACACCTTC.